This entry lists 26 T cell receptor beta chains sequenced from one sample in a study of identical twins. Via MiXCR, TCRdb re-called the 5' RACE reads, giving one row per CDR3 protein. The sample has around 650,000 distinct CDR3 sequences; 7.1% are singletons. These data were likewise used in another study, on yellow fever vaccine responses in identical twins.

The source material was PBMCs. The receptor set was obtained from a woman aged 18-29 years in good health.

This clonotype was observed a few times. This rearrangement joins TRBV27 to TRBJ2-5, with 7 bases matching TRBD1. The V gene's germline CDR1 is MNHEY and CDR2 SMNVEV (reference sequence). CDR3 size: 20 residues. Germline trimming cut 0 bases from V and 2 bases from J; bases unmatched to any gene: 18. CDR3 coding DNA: TGTGCCAGCAGTTTATCGGTGATATCGGACAGGCCACTCAGGCAAGAGACCCAGTACTTC. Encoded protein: CASSLSVISDRPLRQETQYF.

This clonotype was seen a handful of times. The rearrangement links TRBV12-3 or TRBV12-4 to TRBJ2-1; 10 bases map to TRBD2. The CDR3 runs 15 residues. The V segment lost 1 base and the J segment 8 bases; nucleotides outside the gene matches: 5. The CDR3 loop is CASSLGSSGRHEQFF. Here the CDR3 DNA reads TGTGCCAGCAGTTTAGGTTCTAGCGGGAGACATGAGCAGTTCTTC.

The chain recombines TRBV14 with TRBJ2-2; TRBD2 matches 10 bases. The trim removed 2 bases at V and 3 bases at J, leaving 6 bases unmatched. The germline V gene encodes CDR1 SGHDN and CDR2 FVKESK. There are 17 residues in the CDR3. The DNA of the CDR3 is TGTGCCAGCAGCCAAAAGCTAGCGGGAGTCTACACCGGGGAGCTGTTTTTT. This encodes CASSQKLAGVYTGELFF.

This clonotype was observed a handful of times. Here the CDR3 reads CASSQDRVGYEQYF. CDR3 in DNA: TGCGCCAGCAGCCAAGATCGCGTCGGCTACGAGCAGTACTTC. This chain links TRBV4-1 with TRBJ2-7; no clear D gene. The CDR3 runs to 14 residues. The germline gives CDR1 MGHRA, CDR2 YSYEKL. V lost 0 bases and J lost 3, with 9 bases in between.

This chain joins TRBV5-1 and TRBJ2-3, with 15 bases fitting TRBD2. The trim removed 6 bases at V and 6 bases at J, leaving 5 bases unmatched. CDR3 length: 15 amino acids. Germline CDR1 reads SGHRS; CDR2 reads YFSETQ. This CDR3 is CASTGLAGGLDTQYF. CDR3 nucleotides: TGCGCCAGCACCGGACTAGCGGGAGGGCTCGATACGCAGTATTTT.

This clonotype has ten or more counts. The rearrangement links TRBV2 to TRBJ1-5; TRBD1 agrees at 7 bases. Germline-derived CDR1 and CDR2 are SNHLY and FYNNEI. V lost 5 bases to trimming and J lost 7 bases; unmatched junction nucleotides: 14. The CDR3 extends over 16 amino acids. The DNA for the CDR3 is TGTGCCAGCAGTCTTAGAGGGGGCCTAAGTGGCCAGCCCCAGCATTTT. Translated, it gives CASSLRGGLSGQPQHF.

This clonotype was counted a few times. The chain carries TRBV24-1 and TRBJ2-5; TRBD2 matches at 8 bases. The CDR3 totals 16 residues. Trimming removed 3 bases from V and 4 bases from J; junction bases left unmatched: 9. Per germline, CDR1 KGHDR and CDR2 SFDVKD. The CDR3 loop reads CATSDQPGGGTETQYF. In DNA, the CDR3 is TGTGCCACCAGTGATCAACCGGGGGGGGGTACAGAGACCCAGTACTTC.

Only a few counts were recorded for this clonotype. In DNA form, the CDR3 reads TGTGCCAGCAGCCAGGTGGGGCGGGGTTACAATGAGCAGTTCTTC. This codes for CASSQVGRGYNEQFF. The chain has TRBV3-1 and TRBJ2-1; tentatively, D is TRBD2 (6 bases). V shed 3 bases and J shed 4 bases, with 13 bases lying between them. Per the germline V gene, CDR1 is LGHDT and CDR2 is YNNKEL (reference sequence). This CDR3 contains 15 residues.

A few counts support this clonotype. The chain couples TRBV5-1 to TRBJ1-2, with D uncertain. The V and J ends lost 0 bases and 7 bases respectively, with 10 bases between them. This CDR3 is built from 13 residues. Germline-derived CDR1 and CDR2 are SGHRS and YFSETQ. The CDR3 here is CASSLGAPAGYTF. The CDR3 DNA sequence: TGCGCCAGCAGCTTGGGAGCCCCCGCTGGCTACACCTTC. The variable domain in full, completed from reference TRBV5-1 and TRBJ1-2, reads KAGVTQTPRYLIKTRGQQVTLSCSPISGHRSVSWYQQTPGQGLQFLFEYFSETQRNKGNFPGRFSGRQFSNSRSEMNVSTLELGDSALYLCASSLGAPAGYTFGSGTRLTVV.

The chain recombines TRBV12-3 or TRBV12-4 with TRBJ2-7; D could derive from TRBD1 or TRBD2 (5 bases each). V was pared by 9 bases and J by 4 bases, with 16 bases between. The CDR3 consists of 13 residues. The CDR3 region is CASTKGRGYEQYF. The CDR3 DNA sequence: TGTGCCAGTACCAAGGGGAGAGGGTACGAGCAGTACTTC.

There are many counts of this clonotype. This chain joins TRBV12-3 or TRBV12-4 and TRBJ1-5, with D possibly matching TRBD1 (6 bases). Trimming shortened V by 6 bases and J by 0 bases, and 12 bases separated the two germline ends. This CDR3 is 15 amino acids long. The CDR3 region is CASSTTGYSNQPQHF. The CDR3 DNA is TGTGCCAGCAGCACCACAGGGTATAGCAATCAGCCCCAGCATTTT.

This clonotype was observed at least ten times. As DNA, the CDR3 is TGTGCCAGCAGCCCCGGGGGGCTCTCCTACAATGAGCAGTTCTTC. Protein: CASSPGGLSYNEQFF. The chain couples TRBV7-2 to TRBJ2-1, with D perhaps TRBD2 (7 bases). V shed 5 bases and J shed 0 bases, with 11 bases lying between them. CDR3 length equals 15 residues. CDR1 is SGHTA, CDR2 FQGNSA, per germline. The full variable domain, rest sourced from reference TRBV7-2 and TRBJ2-1, is GAGVSQSPSNKVTEKGKDVELRCDPISGHTALYWYRQSLGQGLEFLIYFQGNSAPDKSGLPSDRFSAERTGGSVSTLTIQRTQQEDSAVYLCASSPGGLSYNEQFFGPGTRLTVL.

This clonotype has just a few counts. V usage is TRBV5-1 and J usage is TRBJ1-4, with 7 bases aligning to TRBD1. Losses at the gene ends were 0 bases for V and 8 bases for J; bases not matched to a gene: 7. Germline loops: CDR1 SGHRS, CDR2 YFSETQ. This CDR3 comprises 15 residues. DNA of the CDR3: TGCGCCAGCAGCTTGGACACAGGGGCTGGGGAAAAACTGTTTTTT. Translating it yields CASSLDTGAGEKLFF.

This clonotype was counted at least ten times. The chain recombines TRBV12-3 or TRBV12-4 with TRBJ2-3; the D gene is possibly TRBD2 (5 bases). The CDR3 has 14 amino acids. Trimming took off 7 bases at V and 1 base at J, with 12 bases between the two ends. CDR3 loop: CASTSAGGTDTQYF. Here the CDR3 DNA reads TGTGCCAGCACCTCTGCGGGCGGCACAGATACGCAGTATTTT.

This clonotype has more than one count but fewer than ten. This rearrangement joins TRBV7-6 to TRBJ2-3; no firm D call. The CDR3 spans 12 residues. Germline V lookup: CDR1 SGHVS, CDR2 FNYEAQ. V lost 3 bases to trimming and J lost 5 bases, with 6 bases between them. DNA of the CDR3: TGTGCCAGCAGCTTGCCAAAAGATACGCAGTATTTT. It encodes CASSLPKDTQYF.

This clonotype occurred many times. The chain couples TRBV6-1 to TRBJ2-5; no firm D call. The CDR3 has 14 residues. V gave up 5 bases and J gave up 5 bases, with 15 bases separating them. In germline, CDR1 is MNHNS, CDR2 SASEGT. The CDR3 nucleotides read TGTGCCAGCAGTCTTAACCCGCCCGCTGAGACCCAGTACTTC. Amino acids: CASSLNPPAETQYF.

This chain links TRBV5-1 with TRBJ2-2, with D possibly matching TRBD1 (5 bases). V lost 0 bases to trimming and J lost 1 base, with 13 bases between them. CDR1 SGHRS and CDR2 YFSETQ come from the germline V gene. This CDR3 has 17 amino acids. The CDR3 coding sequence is TGCGCCAGCAGCTTGGCCGGAATAACAGGGAACACCGGGGAGCTGTTTTTT. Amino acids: CASSLAGITGNTGELFF.

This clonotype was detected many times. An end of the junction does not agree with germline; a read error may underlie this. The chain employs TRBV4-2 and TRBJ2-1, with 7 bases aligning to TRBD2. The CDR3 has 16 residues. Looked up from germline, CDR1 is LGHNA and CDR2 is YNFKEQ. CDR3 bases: TGTGCCAGCAGCCAAGTGCCGGAGACTAGCTACCATGAGCAGTTCTTC. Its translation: CASSQVPETSYHEQFF.

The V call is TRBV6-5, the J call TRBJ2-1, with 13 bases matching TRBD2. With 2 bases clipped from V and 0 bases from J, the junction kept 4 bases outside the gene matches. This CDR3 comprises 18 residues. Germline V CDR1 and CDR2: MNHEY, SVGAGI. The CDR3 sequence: CASSYPRTSGSSYNEQFF. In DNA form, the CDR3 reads TGTGCCAGCAGTTACCCCAGGACTAGCGGGAGCTCCTACAATGAGCAGTTCTTC.

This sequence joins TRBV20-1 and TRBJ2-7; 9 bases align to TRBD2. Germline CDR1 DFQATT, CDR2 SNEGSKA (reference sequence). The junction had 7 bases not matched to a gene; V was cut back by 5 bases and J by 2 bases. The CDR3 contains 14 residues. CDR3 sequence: CSAGRGLAPYEQYF. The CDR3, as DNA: TGCAGTGCTGGCAGGGGACTAGCCCCCTACGAGCAGTACTTC.

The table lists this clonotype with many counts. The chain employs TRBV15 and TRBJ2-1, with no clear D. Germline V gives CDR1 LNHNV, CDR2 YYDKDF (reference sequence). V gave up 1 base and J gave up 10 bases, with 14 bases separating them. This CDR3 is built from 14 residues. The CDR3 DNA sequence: TGTGCCACCAGCAGAGCCCAGGACGCGCGGGAGCAGTTCTTC. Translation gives CATSRAQDAREQFF.

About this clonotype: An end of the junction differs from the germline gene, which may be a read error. The CDR3 loop is CASSVGGIAYNEQFF. In DNA form, the CDR3 reads TGTGCCAGCAGTGTAGGTGGGATAGCCTACAATGAGCAGTTCTTC. The chain combines TRBV9 with TRBJ2-1; D call uncertain. Germline lookup yields CDR1 SGDLS and CDR2 YYNGEE. This CDR3 region has 15 residues.

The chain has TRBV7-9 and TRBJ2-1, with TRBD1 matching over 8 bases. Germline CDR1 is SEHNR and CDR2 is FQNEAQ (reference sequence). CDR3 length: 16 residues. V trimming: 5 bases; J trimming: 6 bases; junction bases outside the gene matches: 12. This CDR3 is CASSPRQGSTFNEQFF. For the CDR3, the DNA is TGTGCCAGCAGCCCCAGACAGGGGAGCACATTCAATGAGCAGTTCTTC.

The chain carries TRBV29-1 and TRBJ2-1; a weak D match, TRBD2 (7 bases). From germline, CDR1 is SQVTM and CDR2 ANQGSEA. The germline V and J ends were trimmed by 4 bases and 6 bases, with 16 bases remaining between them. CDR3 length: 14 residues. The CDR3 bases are TGCAGCGTTGGGGGGGGGCTTGGTGTCAATGAGCAGTTCTTC. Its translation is CSVGGGLGVNEQFF.

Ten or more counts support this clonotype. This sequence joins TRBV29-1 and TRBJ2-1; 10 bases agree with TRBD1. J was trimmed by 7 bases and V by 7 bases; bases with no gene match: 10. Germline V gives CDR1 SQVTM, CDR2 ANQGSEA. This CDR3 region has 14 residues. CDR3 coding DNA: TGCAGCGCCTGGGACAGGGGAAAAGTTAATGAGCAGTTCTTC. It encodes CSAWDRGKVNEQFF.

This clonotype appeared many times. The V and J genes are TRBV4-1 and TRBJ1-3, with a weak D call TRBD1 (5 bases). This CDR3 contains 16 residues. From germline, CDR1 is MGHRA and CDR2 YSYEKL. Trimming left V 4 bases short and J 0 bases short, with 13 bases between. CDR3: CASSRDSGRSGNTIYF. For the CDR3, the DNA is TGCGCCAGCAGCCGGGATTCGGGACGCTCTGGAAACACCATATATTTT.